The 24 T cell receptor beta chains below were found in one sample sequenced in a study of blood T cell repertoires in COVID-19. Only in-frame clones appear in the TCRdb table, and some are missing; sequencing was by immunoSEQ multiplex PCR. The sample lists under 130,000 clones, 70% to 90% occurring once. The material sequenced was peripheral blood. The receptors derive from a woman between 55 and 75 years old with acute or convalescent COVID-19.

In its sample, this clone was seen a few times. The V and J genes are TRBV2 and TRBJ1-5, with 9 bases lining up with TRBD1. CDR3 size: 14 residues. The germline V gene encodes CDR1 SNHLY and CDR2 FYNNEI. Unmatched junction bases numbered 4, after V lost 6 bases and J lost 4 bases. The CDR3 coding sequence is TGTGCCAGCAGAAGTGGACAGGGGAATCAGCCCCAGCATTTT. As protein: CASRSGQGNQPQHF.

The chain links TRBV2 to TRBJ2-2; 12 bases map to TRBD2. Germline lookup yields CDR1 SNHLY and CDR2 FYNNEI. This CDR3 has 16 amino acids. V was pared by 5 bases and J by 7 bases, with 8 bases of the junction left unmatched. For the CDR3, the DNA is TGTGCCAGCAGTTTACTAGCGGGAGGCCGTAGCGGGGAGCTGTTTTTT. Translating gives CASSLLAGGRSGELFF.

To note about this clone: Other DNA sequences in the same sample also yield this CDR3. This chain links TRBV29-1 with TRBJ1-2; 10 nucleotides line up with TRBD1. This CDR3 spans 13 amino acids. CDR1 and CDR2 from the germline V gene are SQVTM and ANQGSEA. The V and J ends lost 6 bases and 5 bases, in that order; junction bases with no gene match: 6. CDR3 coding DNA: TGCAGCGTAGCGGGACAGGGGATTTATGGCTACACCTTC. Its translation is CSVAGQGIYGYTF.

The chain carries TRBV5-1 and TRBJ2-6; D is unresolved. The CDR3 runs 15 residues. The germline gives CDR1 SGHRS, CDR2 YFSETQ. Trimming left V 3 bases short and J 2 bases short, with 9 bases between. CDR3 amino acids: CASSSQATGANVLTF. CDR3 sequence (DNA): TGCGCCAGCAGCTCGCAGGCCACTGGGGCCAACGTCCTGACTTTC.

The chain uses TRBV28 and TRBJ2-7; the D gene is possibly TRBD2 (5 bases). This CDR3 contains 14 residues. V lost 5 bases to trimming and J lost 1 base, with 12 bases between them. Germline CDR1 is MDHEN and CDR2 is SYDVKM. CDR3 region: CASSPAGLSYEQYV. The CDR3 DNA is TGTGCCAGCAGTCCAGCCGGACTTTCCTACGAGCAGTACGTC.

The rearrangement joins TRBV19 to TRBJ2-1, with 7 positions matching TRBD2. CDR3 length: 15 amino acids. Germline-derived CDR1 and CDR2 are LNHDA and SQIVND (reference sequence). V lost 3 bases and J lost 2; bases outside the gene matches: 4. The CDR3 is CASSISSGAYNEQFF. As DNA, the CDR3 is TGTGCCAGTAGTATCTCTAGCGGAGCCTACAATGAGCAGTTCTTC. The full variable domain, completed using reference TRBV19 and TRBJ2-1, is DGGITQSPKYLFRKEGQNVTLSCEQNLNHDAMYWYRQDPGQGLRLIYYSQIVNDFQKGDIAEGYSVSREKKESFPLTVTSAQKNPTAFYLCASSISSGAYNEQFFGPGTRLTVL.

The rearrangement uses TRBV5-1 and TRBJ2-3, with 10 bases fitting TRBD2. J lost 3 bases, V lost 6 bases, and 7 bases had no gene match. CDR3 length: 15 residues. From germline, CDR1 is SGHRS and CDR2 YFSETQ. CDR3: CASTIGLAATDTQYF. The CDR3 DNA sequence: TGCGCCAGCACCATCGGACTAGCGGCTACAGATACGCAGTATTTT.

The rearrangement joins TRBV28 to TRBJ1-1; 8 bases fit TRBD1. Germline V gene sequence: CDR1 MDHEN, CDR2 SYDVKM. This CDR3 is 14 amino acids long. The junction had 9 bases not matched to a gene; V was cut back by 10 bases and J by 2 bases. CDR3 residues: CAIQGQVGNTEAFF. CDR3 coding DNA: TGTGCCATACAGGGACAGGTCGGAAACACTGAAGCTTTCTTT.

This clone was detected only a few times. This rearrangement joins TRBV7-2 to TRBJ2-1; 9 nucleotides align to TRBD2. V trimming: 2 bases; J trimming: 5 bases; junction bases outside the gene matches: 10. Germline CDR1 and CDR2: SGHTA and FQGNSA. The CDR3 extends over 17 amino acids. The CDR3 sequence is CASSLRRGLAANNEQFF. The DNA of the CDR3 is TGTGCCAGCAGCTTACGCCGGGGACTAGCCGCTAACAATGAGCAGTTCTTC.

The chain is built from TRBV29-1 and TRBJ2-7; a possible D gene is TRBD1 (5 bases). The CDR3 is 11 residues long. Germline CDR1 and CDR2: SQVTM and ANQGSEA. V was trimmed by 4 bases and J by 3 bases, leaving 7 bases between them. In DNA form, the CDR3 reads TGCAGCGTTGGAACAGGCTACGAGCAGTACGTC. Its protein product is CSVGTGYEQYV.

The chain joins TRBV24-1 to TRBJ2-2; TRBD2 might be the D (7 bases). The V and J ends lost 8 bases and 7 bases respectively, with 16 bases between them. The CDR3 contains 14 residues. Germline V lookup: CDR1 KGHDR, CDR2 SFDVKD. The DNA for the CDR3 is TGTGCCACCACCGAGGGGGGGAGAGGCGGGGAGCTGTTTTTT. Translated: CATTEGGRGGELFF.

The chain employs TRBV4-1 and TRBJ2-7; D unclear. CDR3 length: 16 residues. V was trimmed by 1 base and J by 0 bases, leaving 13 bases between them. Germline V gives CDR1 MGHRA, CDR2 YSYEKL. In nucleotides, the CDR3 is TGCGCCAGCAGCCAAGGCTTGGCAGATCGCTCCTACGAGCAGTACTTC. Translation gives CASSQGLADRSYEQYF.

V is TRBV14 and J is TRBJ2-1; D gene ambiguous. The germline CDR1 and CDR2 sequences are SGHDN and FVKESK. This CDR3 region has 12 residues. Trimming shortened V by 4 bases and J by 10 bases, and 11 bases separated the two germline ends. The CDR3 region has the DNA TGTGCCAGCAGCCTATTCCCTTTCGAGCAGTTCTTC. Amino acids: CASSLFPFEQFF.

The chain combines TRBV11-2 with TRBJ2-1; 10 bases line up with TRBD2. Germline CDR1 and CDR2: SGHAT and FQNNGV. Trimming at V came to 5 bases and at J to 12 bases, leaving 7 bases not matched to a gene. CDR3 length equals 13 residues. The CDR3 region is CASSLTGTSVQFF. In nucleotides, the CDR3 is TGTGCCAGCAGCCTTACCGGGACTAGCGTGCAGTTCTTC.

The chain has TRBV23-1 and TRBJ1-5; 7 bases line up with TRBD1. TRBV23-1 qualifies as an ORF whose function is uncertain. The CDR3 runs 14 residues. The junction had 7 bases not matched to a gene; V was cut back by 11 bases and J by 0 bases. The CDR3 protein is CAFTGETSNQPQHF. Written as DNA, the CDR3 is TGCGCCTTTACAGGGGAGACTAGCAATCAGCCCCAGCATTTT.

The CDR3 region has the DNA TGTGCCAGCAGCCGCGGATCTGGGACTAGCATTGAGGAGCAGTACTTC. Translating it yields CASSRGSGTSIEEQYF. The J gene is TRBJ2-7, the V gene TRBV3-1 (or the pseudogene TRBV3-2), with TRBD2 matching 9 bases. CDR1 LGHDT and CDR2 YNNKEL come from the germline V gene (reference sequence). The CDR3 length is 16 residues. With 4 bases clipped from V and 7 bases from J, the junction kept 14 bases outside the gene matches.

This clone occurred a few times. The chain uses TRBV2 and TRBJ2-1; 10 bases fit TRBD2. The V gene end was trimmed by 3 bases and the J gene end by 9 bases; junction bases not matched to a gene: 5. Looked up from germline, CDR1 is SNHLY and CDR2 is FYNNEI. This CDR3 is 14 amino acids long. The CDR3 reads CASSDRLAGVEQFF. The CDR3 nucleotides read TGTGCCAGCAGTGATCGGCTAGCGGGAGTTGAGCAGTTCTTC. The full variable domain, rest sourced from reference TRBV2 and TRBJ2-1, is EPEVTQTPSHQVTQMGQEVILRCVPISNHLYFYWYRQILGQKVEFLVSFYNNEISEKSEIFDDQFSVERPDGSNFTLKIRSTKLEDSAMYFCASSDRLAGVEQFFGPGTRLTVL.

The rearrangement links TRBV19 to TRBJ2-4; 7 bases align to TRBD1. After removal of 5 bases from V and 5 bases from J, the junction contained 6 bases not matched to a gene. Germline V gene data show CDR1 as LNHDA and CDR2 as SQIVND (reference sequence). This CDR3 has 14 residues. CDR3 coding DNA: TGTGCCAGTAGTCCCGACAGGGTCCAAAACATTCAGTACTTC. This gives the protein CASSPDRVQNIQYF.

The CDR3 DNA is TGTGCCAGCAGCTTAAACGGGGTGAACACCGGGGAGCTGTTTTTT. It translates to CASSLNGVNTGELFF. This sequence joins TRBV7-3 and TRBJ2-2; possible D gene TRBD2, 5 bases. This CDR3 is built from 15 residues. CDR1 and CDR2 (germline): SGHTA, FQGTGA. The V and J ends lost 1 base and 1 base respectively, with 7 bases between them.

The rearrangement links TRBV6-6 to TRBJ1-1; TRBD1 aligns across 8 bases. The CDR3 loop spans 17 amino acids. With V trimmed by 5 bases and J by 2 bases, 13 bases remained unmatched. Germline V lookup: CDR1 MNHNY, CDR2 SVGAGI (reference sequence). CDR3 sequence: CASSPFLQDRANTEAFF. CDR3 DNA: TGTGCCAGCAGTCCATTTCTCCAGGACAGGGCAAACACTGAAGCTTTCTTT.

The V gene is TRBV10-1, the J gene TRBJ1-1; no clear D gene. The CDR3 loop spans 13 amino acids. Germline V gives CDR1 WNHNN, CDR2 SYGVQD (reference sequence). Trimming shortened V by 2 bases and J by 1 base, and 5 bases separated the two germline ends. The CDR3 protein is CASSEEGNTEAFF. In nucleotides, the CDR3 is TGCGCCAGCAGTGAGGAGGGGAACACTGAAGCTTTCTTT.

This clone was counted a single time. The chain employs TRBV25-1 and TRBJ1-1; TRBD1 matches 7 bases. The germline CDR1 and CDR2 sequences are MGHDK and SYGVNS. The J segment lost 4 bases and the V segment lost 10 bases, leaving 6 bases of the junction unmatched. The CDR3 sequence is 12 residues long. The CDR3 nucleotides are TGTGCCACCGCGACAGGGACCACTGAAGCTTTCTTT. Translation gives CATATGTTEAFF.

The chain links TRBV11-2 to TRBJ1-2; no clear D. The germline CDR1 and CDR2 sequences are SGHAT and FQNNGV. CDR3 length equals 15 residues. V dropped 2 bases and J dropped 2 bases, with 12 bases sitting between them. The CDR3 coding sequence is TGTGCCAGCAGCTTATTAATCAGTTGGAACTATGGCTACACCTTC. The encoded protein is CASSLLISWNYGYTF.

The chain couples TRBV19 to TRBJ2-5, with TRBD2 as a possible D gene (6 bases). Trimming removed 4 bases at V and 5 bases at J, with 17 bases between. Germline loops: CDR1 LNHDA, CDR2 SQIVND (reference sequence). The CDR3 runs to 15 residues. The DNA of the CDR3 is TGTGCCAGTAGTAAAGGAGGGTTGGGCGTTGAGACCCAGTACTTC. Translation: CASSKGGLGVETQYF. The full variable domain, with the rest looked up from reference TRBV19 and TRBJ2-5, is DGGITQSPKYLFRKEGQNVTLSCEQNLNHDAMYWYRQDPGQGLRLIYYSQIVNDFQKGDIAEGYSVSREKKESFPLTVTSAQKNPTAFYLCASSKGGLGVETQYFGPGTRLLVL.